This TCR beta chain originates from a study of technical replicates of blood from a few donors. V shed 7 bases and J shed 10 bases, with 13 bases lying between them. Germline loops: CDR1 MNHEY, CDR2 SVGAGI. The length of the CDR3 is 11 residues. Produced via immunoSEQ multiplex PCR; TCRdb's table is partial and in-frame only. The table includes more than 45,000 clones, approximately 94% detected once. The chain couples TRBV6-5 to TRBJ1-1; D may be TRBD1 (5 bases). Sequencing input: PBMCs. The sequence derives from a human donor in good health. Some clones in this sample may be carry-over from other donors' samples. In DNA, the CDR3 is TGTGCCAGCATGTACGTGGGGGGAGCTTTCTTT. Its translation is CASMYVGGAFF.